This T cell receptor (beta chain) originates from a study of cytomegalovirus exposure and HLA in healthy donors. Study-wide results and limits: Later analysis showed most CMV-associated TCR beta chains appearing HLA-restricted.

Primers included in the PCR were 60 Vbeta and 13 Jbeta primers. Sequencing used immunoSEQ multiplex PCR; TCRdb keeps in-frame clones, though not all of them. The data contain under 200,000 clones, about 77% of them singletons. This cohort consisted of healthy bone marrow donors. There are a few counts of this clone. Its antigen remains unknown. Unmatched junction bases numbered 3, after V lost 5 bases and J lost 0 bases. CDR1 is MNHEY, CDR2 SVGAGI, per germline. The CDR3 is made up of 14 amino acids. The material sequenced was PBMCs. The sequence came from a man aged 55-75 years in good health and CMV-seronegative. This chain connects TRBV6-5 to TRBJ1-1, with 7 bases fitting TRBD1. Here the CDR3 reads CASSRDSLNTEAFF. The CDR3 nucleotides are TGTGCCAGCAGTCGGGACAGCCTGAACACTGAAGCTTTCTTT.